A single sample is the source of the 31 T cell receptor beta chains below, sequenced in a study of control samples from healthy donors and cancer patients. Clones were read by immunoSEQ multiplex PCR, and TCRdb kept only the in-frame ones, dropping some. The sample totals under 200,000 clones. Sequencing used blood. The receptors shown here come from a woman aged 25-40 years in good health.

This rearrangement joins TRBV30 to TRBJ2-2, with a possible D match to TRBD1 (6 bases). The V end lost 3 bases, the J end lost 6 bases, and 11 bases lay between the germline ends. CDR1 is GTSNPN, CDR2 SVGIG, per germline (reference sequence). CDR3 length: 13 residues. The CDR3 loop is CAWSEGDAGELFF. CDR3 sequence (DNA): TGTGCCTGGAGCGAGGGGGACGCCGGGGAGCTGTTTTTT.

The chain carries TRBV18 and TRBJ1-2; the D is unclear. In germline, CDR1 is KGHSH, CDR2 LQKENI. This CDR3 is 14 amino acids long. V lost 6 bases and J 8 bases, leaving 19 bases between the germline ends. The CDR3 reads CASSPDGRSGGYTF. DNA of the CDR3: TGTGCCAGCTCTCCCGACGGCCGAAGCGGCGGCTACACCTTC.

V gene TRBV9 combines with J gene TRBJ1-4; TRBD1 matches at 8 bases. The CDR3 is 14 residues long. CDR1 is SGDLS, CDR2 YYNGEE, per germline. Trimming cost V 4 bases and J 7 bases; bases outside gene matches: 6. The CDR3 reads CASSLGDRSEKLFF. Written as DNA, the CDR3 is TGTGCCAGCAGCCTGGGGGACAGGTCTGAAAAACTGTTTTTT.

This chain's CDR3 is CASSPRTTVDNEQFF. CDR3 sequence (DNA): TGTGCCAGCAGCCCAAGAACGACCGTTGACAATGAGCAGTTCTTC. The rearrangement uses TRBV4-2 and TRBJ2-1; D gene unclear. Germline V gene lookup returns CDR1 LGHNA and CDR2 YNFKEQ. V was trimmed by 4 bases and J by 5 bases, leaving 15 bases between them. This CDR3 comprises 15 residues.

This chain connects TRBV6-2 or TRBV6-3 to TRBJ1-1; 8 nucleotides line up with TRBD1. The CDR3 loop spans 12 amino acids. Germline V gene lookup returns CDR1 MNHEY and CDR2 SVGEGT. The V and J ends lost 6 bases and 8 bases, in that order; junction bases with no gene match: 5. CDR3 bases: TGTGCCAGCAGCCGGACAGGGATGGAAGCTTTCTTT. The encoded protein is CASSRTGMEAFF.

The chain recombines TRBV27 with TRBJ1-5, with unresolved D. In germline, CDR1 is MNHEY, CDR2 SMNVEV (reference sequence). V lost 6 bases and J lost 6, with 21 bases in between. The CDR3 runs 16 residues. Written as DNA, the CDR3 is TGTGCCAGCAGCTTTAGTTTGGGCCCCAGCGGTCAGCCCCAGCATTTT. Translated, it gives CASSFSLGPSGQPQHF.

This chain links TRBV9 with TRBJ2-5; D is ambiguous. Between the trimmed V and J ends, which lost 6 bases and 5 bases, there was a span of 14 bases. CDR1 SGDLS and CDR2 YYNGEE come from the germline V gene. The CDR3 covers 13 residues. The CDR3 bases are TGTGCCAGCAATTCGCCCCAACAGGAGACCCAGTACTTC. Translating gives CASNSPQQETQYF.

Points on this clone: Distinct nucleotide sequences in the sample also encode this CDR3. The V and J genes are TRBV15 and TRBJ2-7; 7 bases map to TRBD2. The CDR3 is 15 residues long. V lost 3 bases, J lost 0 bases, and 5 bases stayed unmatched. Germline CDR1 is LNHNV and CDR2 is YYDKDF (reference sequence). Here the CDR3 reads CATSRGEGSSYEQYF. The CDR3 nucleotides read TGTGCCACCAGCAGGGGGGAGGGAAGCTCCTACGAGCAGTACTTC.

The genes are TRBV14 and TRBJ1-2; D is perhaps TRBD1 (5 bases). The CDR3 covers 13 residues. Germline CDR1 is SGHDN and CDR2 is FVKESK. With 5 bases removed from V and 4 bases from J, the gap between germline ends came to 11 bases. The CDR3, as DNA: TGTGCCAGCAGCGGGACGGTTTTCTATGGCTACACCTTC. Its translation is CASSGTVFYGYTF. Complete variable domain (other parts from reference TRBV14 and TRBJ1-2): EAGVTQFPSHSVIEKGQTVTLRCDPISGHDNLYWYRRVMGKEIKFLLHFVKESKQDESGMPNNRFLAERTGGTYSTLKVQPAELEDSGVYFCASSGTVFYGYTFGSGTRLTVV.

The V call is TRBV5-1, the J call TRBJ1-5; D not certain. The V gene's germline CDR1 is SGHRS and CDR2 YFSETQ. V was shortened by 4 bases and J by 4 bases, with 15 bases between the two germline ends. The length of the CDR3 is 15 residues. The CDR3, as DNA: TGCGCCAGCAGCCCTGGAGAGGGTGGGAATCAGCCCCAGCATTTT. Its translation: CASSPGEGGNQPQHF.

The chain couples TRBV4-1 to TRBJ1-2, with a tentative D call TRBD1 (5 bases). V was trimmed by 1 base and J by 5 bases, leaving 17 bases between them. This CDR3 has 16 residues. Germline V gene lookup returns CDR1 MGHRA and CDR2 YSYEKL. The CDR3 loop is CASSQAQAGTLYGYTF. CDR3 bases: TGCGCCAGCAGCCAAGCTCAAGCCGGGACTTTATATGGCTACACCTTC.

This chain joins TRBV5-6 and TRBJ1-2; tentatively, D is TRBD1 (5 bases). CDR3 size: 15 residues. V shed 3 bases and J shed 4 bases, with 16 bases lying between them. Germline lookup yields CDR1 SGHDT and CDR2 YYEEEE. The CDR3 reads CASSSETPGFYGYTF. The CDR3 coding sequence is TGTGCCAGCAGCTCGGAGACGCCAGGGTTCTATGGCTACACCTTC. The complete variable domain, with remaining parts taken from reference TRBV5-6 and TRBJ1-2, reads DAGVTQSPTHLIKTRGQQVTLRCSPKSGHDTVSWYQQALGQGPQFIFQYYEEEERQRGNFPDRFSGHQFPNYSSELNVNALLLGDSALYLCASSSETPGFYGYTFGSGTRLTVV.

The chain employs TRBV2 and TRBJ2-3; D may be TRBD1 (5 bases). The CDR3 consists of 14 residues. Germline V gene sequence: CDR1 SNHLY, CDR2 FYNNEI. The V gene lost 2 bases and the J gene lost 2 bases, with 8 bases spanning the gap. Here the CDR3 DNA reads TGTGCCAGCAGTGAACAGGGTGACACAGATACGCAGTATTTT. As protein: CASSEQGDTDTQYF.

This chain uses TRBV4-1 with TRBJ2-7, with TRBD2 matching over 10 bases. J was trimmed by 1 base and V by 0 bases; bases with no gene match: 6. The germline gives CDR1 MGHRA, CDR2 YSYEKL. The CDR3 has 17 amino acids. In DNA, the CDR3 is TGCGCCAGCAGCCAAGAGTCTCTAGCGGGGGAATCCTACGAGCAGTACTTC. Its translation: CASSQESLAGESYEQYF.

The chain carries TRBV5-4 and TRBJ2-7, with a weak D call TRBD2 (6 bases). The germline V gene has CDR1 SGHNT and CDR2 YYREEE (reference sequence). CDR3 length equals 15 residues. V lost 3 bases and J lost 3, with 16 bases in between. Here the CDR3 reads CASSSPGTGLYEQYF. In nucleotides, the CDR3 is TGTGCCAGCAGCTCACCCGGGACGGGACTCTACGAGCAGTACTTC.

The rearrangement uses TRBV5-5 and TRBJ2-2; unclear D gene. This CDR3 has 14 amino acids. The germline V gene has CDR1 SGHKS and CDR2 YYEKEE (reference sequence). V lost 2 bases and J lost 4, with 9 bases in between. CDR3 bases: TGTGCCAGCAGCTTCACCTACTTCACCGGGGAGCTGTTTTTT. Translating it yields CASSFTYFTGELFF.

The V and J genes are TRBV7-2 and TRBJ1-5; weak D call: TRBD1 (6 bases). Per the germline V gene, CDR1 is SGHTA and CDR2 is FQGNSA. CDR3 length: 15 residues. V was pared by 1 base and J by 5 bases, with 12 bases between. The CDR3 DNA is TGTGCCAGCAGCTTAGTGGGACAACTTGATCAGCCCCAGCATTTT. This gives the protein CASSLVGQLDQPQHF. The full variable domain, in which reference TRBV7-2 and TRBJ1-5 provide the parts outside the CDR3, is GAGVSQSPSNKVTEKGKDVELRCDPISGHTALYWYRQSLGQGLEFLIYFQGNSAPDKSGLPSDRFSAERTGGSVSTLTIQRTQQEDSAVYLCASSLVGQLDQPQHFGDGTRLSIL.

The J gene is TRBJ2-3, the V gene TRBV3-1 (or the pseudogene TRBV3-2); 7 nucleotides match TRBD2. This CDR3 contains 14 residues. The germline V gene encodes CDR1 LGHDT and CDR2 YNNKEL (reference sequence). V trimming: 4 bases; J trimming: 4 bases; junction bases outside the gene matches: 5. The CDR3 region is CASSPRDYSDTQYF. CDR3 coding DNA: TGTGCCAGCAGCCCTAGGGACTACTCAGATACGCAGTATTTT.

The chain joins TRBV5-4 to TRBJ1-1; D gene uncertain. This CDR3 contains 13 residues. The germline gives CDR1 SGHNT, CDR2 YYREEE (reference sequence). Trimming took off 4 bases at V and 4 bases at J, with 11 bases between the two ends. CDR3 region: CASSRPPGTEAFF. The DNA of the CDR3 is TGTGCCAGCAGCCGACCCCCGGGCACTGAAGCTTTCTTT. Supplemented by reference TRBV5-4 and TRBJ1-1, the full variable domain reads ETGVTQSPTHLIKTRGQQVTLRCSSQSGHNTVSWYQQALGQGPQFIFQYYREEENGRGNFPPRFSGLQFPNYSSELNVNALELDDSALYLCASSRPPGTEAFFGQGTRLTVV.

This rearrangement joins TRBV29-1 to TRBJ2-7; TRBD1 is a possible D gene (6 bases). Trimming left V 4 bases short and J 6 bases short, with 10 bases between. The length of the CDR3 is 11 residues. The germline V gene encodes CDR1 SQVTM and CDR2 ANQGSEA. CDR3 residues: CSVGGGSEQYF. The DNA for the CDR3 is TGCAGCGTTGGAGGGGGATCCGAGCAGTACTTC.

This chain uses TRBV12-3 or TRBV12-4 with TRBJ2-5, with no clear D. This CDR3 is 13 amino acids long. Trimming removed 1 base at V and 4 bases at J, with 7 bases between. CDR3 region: CASSLGGGETQYF. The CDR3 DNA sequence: TGTGCCAGCAGTTTAGGGGGTGGAGAGACCCAGTACTTC.

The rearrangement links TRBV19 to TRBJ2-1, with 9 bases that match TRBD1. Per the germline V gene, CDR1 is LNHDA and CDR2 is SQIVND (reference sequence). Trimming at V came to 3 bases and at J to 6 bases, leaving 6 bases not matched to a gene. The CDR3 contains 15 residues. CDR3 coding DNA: TGTGCCAGTAGTATGTCGGACAGGGGATTCAATGAGCAGTTCTTC. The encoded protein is CASSMSDRGFNEQFF.

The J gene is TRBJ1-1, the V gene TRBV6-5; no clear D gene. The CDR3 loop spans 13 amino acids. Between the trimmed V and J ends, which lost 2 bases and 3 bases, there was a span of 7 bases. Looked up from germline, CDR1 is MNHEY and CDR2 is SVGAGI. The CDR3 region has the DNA TGTGCCAGCAGTTACCCGGGTTACACTGAAGCTTTCTTT. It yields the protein CASSYPGYTEAFF.

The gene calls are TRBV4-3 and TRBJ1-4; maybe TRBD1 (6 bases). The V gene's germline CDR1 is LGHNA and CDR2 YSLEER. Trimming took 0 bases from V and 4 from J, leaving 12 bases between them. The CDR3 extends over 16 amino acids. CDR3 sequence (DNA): TGCGCCAGCAGCCAAGATTATAGGGGGGTTAATGAAAAACTGTTTTTT. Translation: CASSQDYRGVNEKLFF.

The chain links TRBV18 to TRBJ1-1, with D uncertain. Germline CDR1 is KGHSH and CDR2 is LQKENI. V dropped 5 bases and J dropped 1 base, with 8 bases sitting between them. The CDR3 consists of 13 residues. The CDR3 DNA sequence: TGTGCCAGCTCATTAGCTACGAACACTGAAGCTTTCTTT. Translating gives CASSLATNTEAFF.

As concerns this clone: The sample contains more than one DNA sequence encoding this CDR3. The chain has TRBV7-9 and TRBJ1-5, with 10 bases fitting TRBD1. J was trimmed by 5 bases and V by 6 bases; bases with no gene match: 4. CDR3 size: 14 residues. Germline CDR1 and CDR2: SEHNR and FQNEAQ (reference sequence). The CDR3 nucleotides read TGTGCCAGCAGTTACGGACAGGGGGATCAGCCCCAGCATTTT. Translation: CASSYGQGDQPQHF.

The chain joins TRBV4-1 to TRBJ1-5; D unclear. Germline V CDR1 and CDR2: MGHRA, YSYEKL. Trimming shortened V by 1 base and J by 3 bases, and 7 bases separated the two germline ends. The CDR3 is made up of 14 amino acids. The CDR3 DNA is TGCGCCAGCAGCCAAGGATTCCCCAATCAGCCCCAGCATTTT. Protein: CASSQGFPNQPQHF.

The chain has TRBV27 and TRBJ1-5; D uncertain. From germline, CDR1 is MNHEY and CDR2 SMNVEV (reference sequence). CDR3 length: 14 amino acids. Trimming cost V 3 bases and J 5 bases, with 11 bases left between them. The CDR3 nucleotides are TGTGCCAGCAGTTTCATTTCGTCGGATCAGCCCCAGCATTTT. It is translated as CASSFISSDQPQHF.

In nucleotides, the CDR3 is TGCGCCAGCAGCCCCCGCGAGGGCGGGCAGCCCCAGCATTTT. As protein: CASSPREGGQPQHF. The rearrangement uses TRBV5-1 and TRBJ1-5; D ambiguous. V shed 4 bases and J shed 7 bases, with 15 bases lying between them. There are 14 residues in the CDR3. The germline V gene has CDR1 SGHRS and CDR2 YFSETQ.

CDR3 bases: TGTGCCTGGAGATCGGGGTTTAGCTCCTACAATGAGCAGTTCTTC. Translating gives CAWRSGFSSYNEQFF. This chain joins TRBV30 and TRBJ2-1; D perhaps matches TRBD2 (5 bases). The germline V gene has CDR1 GTSNPN and CDR2 SVGIG (reference sequence). V shed 3 bases and J shed 0 bases, with 12 bases lying between them. This CDR3 region has 15 residues.

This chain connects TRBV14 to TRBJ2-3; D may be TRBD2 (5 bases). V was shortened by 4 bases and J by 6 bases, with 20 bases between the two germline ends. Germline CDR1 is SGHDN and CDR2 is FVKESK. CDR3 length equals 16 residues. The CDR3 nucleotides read TGTGCCAGCAGCCCACCCCTGGGAGCTAGACTGGATACGCAGTATTTT. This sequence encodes CASSPPLGARLDTQYF.